What follows are 15 T cell receptor beta chains derived from one specimen sequenced in a study of blood T cell repertoires in COVID-19. Data came from immunoSEQ multiplex PCR; TCRdb stores just in-frame clones and leaves some out. The data show 60,000 to 70,000 clones, approximately 79% seen once. Sequenced sample: peripheral blood. These receptors came from a man aged 60-69 years with acute or convalescent COVID-19.

This clone has only a few counts. The V and J genes are TRBV30 and TRBJ1-1; maybe TRBD1 (5 bases). In germline, CDR1 is GTSNPN, CDR2 SVGIG (reference sequence). This CDR3 has 14 amino acids. V lost 3 bases and J lost 1, with 12 bases in between. In nucleotides, the CDR3 is TGTGCCTGGAGGGAGGGGCGGAAGAACACTGAAGCTTTCTTT. Translating it yields CAWREGRKNTEAFF.

The rearrangement links TRBV5-4 to TRBJ1-6; D may be TRBD1 (5 bases). The CDR3 contains 14 residues. Germline-derived CDR1 and CDR2 are SGHNT and YYREEE (reference sequence). V was trimmed by 4 bases and J by 10 bases, leaving 15 bases between them. The CDR3 spells CASSQKGLRSPLHF. Here the CDR3 DNA reads TGTGCCAGCAGCCAGAAGGGGTTAAGGTCACCCCTCCACTTT. The variable domain in full, with the rest retrieved from reference TRBV5-4 and TRBJ1-6, is ETGVTQSPTHLIKTRGQQVTLRCSSQSGHNTVSWYQQALGQGPQFIFQYYREEENGRGNFPPRFSGLQFPNYSSELNVNALELDDSALYLCASSQKGLRSPLHFGNGTRLTVT.

This chain connects TRBV10-3 to TRBJ1-1; 7 nucleotides align to TRBD1. Germline CDR1 is ENHRY and CDR2 is SYGVKD. This CDR3 spans 15 amino acids. Trimming removed 3 bases from V and 5 bases from J; junction bases left unmatched: 9. The CDR3 DNA reads as TGTGCCATCAGTGAAACCCAGGGGGTATGGACTGAAGCTTTCTTT. Amino acids: CAISETQGVWTEAFF.

The gene calls are TRBV5-1 and TRBJ2-7; 8 bases match TRBD1. Germline lookup yields CDR1 SGHRS and CDR2 YFSETQ. The trim removed 0 bases at V and 0 bases at J, leaving 5 bases unmatched. The CDR3 contains 16 residues. The CDR3 loop reads CASSLGDRSSSYEQYF. CDR3 DNA sequence: TGCGCCAGCAGCTTGGGGGACAGGTCGAGCTCCTACGAGCAGTACTTC.

Only a few counts were recorded for this clone. The chain links TRBV5-4 to TRBJ1-3; possible D gene TRBD1, 5 bases. Deletions cut 0 bases from V and 0 bases from J, with 10 bases between. The CDR3 has 16 amino acids. Germline assignment: CDR1 SGHNT and CDR2 YYREEE (reference sequence). The DNA for the CDR3 is TGTGCCAGCAGCTTGGAAGGGGCCCGCTCTGGAAACACCATATATTTT. Translation gives CASSLEGARSGNTIYF.

This sequence joins TRBV18 and TRBJ1-1, with a tentative D call TRBD1 (6 bases). The CDR3 has 17 residues. CDR1 is KGHSH, CDR2 LQKENI, per germline. With 7 bases removed from V and 0 bases from J, the gap between germline ends came to 21 bases. CDR3 in DNA: TGTGCCAGCTTAAGCGGGGGGGGCCCCTATATGAACACTGAAGCTTTCTTT. Amino acids: CASLSGGGPYMNTEAFF.

The chain joins TRBV2 to TRBJ2-2; maybe TRBD2 (5 bases). Trimming took off 4 bases at V and 6 bases at J, with 15 bases between the two ends. Germline values: CDR1 SNHLY, CDR2 FYNNEI. The CDR3 has 15 amino acids. CDR3 sequence (DNA): TGTGCCAGCAGTGTAATGAGGGAATTACCCGGGGAGCTGTTTTTT. Encoded protein: CASSVMRELPGELFF.

V gene TRBV7-2 combines with J gene TRBJ1-6, with D perhaps matching TRBD1 (6 bases). The length of the CDR3 is 15 residues. Germline assignment: CDR1 SGHTA and CDR2 FQGNSA. Trimming removed 7 bases from V and 9 bases from J, with 19 bases in between. The chain's CDR3 is CASKGQRSSTSPLHF. The DNA of the CDR3 is TGTGCCAGCAAAGGACAGAGAAGTTCCACTTCACCCCTCCACTTT.

The chain employs TRBV29-1 and TRBJ2-3, with a weak D call TRBD1 (6 bases). V was cut by 3 bases and J by 0 bases, with 7 bases left in between. CDR3 length equals 13 residues. The germline gives CDR1 SQVTM, CDR2 ANQGSEA. Here the CDR3 DNA reads TGCAGCGTTGAGGGGGCGAGCACAGATACGCAGTATTTT. This codes for CSVEGASTDTQYF.

The V and J genes are TRBV6-6 and TRBJ1-2, with TRBD1 matching 9 bases. The germline V gene encodes CDR1 MNHNY and CDR2 SVGAGI (reference sequence). V shed 5 bases, J shed 2 bases, and the junction held 18 bases outside the gene matches. The CDR3 covers 19 residues. In nucleotides, the CDR3 is TGTGCCAGCAGTCCCCGGGACAGGGACACCAAATCCACAAACTATGGCTACACCTTC. Encoded protein: CASSPRDRDTKSTNYGYTF.

The chain joins TRBV5-4 to TRBJ2-7; TRBD1 aligns across 12 bases. Trimming removed 6 bases from V and 6 bases from J; junction bases left unmatched: 10. Germline CDR1 SGHNT, CDR2 YYREEE (reference sequence). This CDR3 is built from 15 residues. The DNA of the CDR3 is TGTGCCAGCATCCGTGTAGGGACAGGGGGCTGCGAGCAGTACGTC. It specifies CASIRVGTGGCEQYV.

The genes are TRBV5-4 and TRBJ1-2, with 11 bases matching TRBD1. CDR3 length equals 16 residues. Losses at the gene ends were 0 bases for V and 8 bases for J; bases not matched to a gene: 9. The germline V gene has CDR1 SGHNT and CDR2 YYREEE (reference sequence). CDR3 sequence: CASSLAGQGASLGYTF. In DNA, the CDR3 is TGTGCCAGCAGCTTGGCCGGACAGGGGGCGAGCTTGGGCTACACCTTC.

This chain links TRBV10-3 with TRBJ2-3; D not resolved. Trimming stripped 2 bases from V and 0 bases from J, with 3 bases between. The CDR3 is made up of 13 amino acids. Germline-derived CDR1 and CDR2 are ENHRY and SYGVKD. For the CDR3, the DNA is TGTGCCATCAGTGAGGCGAGCACAGATACGCAGTATTTT. Encoded protein: CAISEASTDTQYF.

The V gene is TRBV5-1, the J gene TRBJ2-5; D may be TRBD2 (5 bases). The CDR3 has 13 residues. Germline V gene lookup returns CDR1 SGHRS and CDR2 YFSETQ. V shed 7 bases and J shed 4 bases, with 14 bases lying between them. CDR3 region: CASFPVAGETQYF. The CDR3, as DNA: TGCGCCAGCTTCCCCGTTGCGGGAGAGACCCAGTACTTC.

This sequence joins TRBV6-5 and TRBJ2-1, with 9 nucleotides matching TRBD1. V was pared by 5 bases and J by 2 bases, with 4 bases of the junction left unmatched. This CDR3 is built from 15 residues. The germline V gene has CDR1 MNHEY and CDR2 SVGAGI. The DNA of the CDR3 is TGTGCCAGCAGTCAGAGGACAGGGGCCTACAATGAGCAGTTCTTC. It codes for CASSQRTGAYNEQFF.